The TCR beta chain under discussion was sequenced for a study of T cell responses to AZD1222 COVID-19 vaccine (dated by TCRdb to about 2021). Some background on the complete study: TCR sequencing covered fewer than 250 trial participants: 207 given two doses of AZD1222 and 26 given two doses of MenACWY control vaccine. Trial participants were enrolled into age subgroups of 18-55, 56-69 and 70-plus years, which contained about 160, 30 and 59 TCR-sequenced participants, respectively.

The paper's findings and limits, for the study overall: The 56-69-year group was small, and its depth increase did not reach significance, likely because of low power. Conclusions about previously exposed vaccinees are limited, since just 6 or 7 AZD1222 recipients were seropositive for SARS-CoV-2 at baseline. CD4 TCRs associated with the vaccine covered the entire spike protein, and the dominant responses were in regions 160-218 and 743-854. No day 14 peak-response samples were available, so repertoires were characterized only after the peak T cell response. Participants were mostly white British and included more females than males, and it was suggested by the authors that clonal diversity may have been underestimated. After two AZD1222 doses, both the breadth and the depth of spike-specific TCRs were significantly higher than at day 0 and than in MenACWY recipients. Reportedly, close to half of the unique spike-specific TCRs recognized epitopes lying outside the regions that are mutated in the B.1.351 and B.1.1.7 variants.

Looking up the germline V gene yields CDR1 SGHDN and CDR2 FVKESK. Deletion took 1 base off V and 6 bases off J, with a span of 8 bases between the germline ends. The CDR3 spans 13 residues, from the cysteine through the phenylalanine. The kept DNA is CDR3 alone, 39 bases in frame from the first base. A remark on this clone: Its antigen remains undetermined. No much larger clone is present one base from it, and per-base qualities are unavailable.

The CDR3 regions of human TCRbeta chains were analyzed by immunosequencing. In the paper's pipeline: Repertoire TCRs were matched against a reference library of SARS-CoV-2-specific TCRs generated with the MIRA antigen-specificity platform. Breadth was defined as the fraction of unique TCRs that were SARS-CoV-2-associated, and depth was defined as the fraction of total T cells that were SARS-CoV-2-associated. Each spike-specific TCR was assigned to its reactive spike region and to a CD4 or CD8 class using the MIRA data. Log10-transformed breadth and depth values were compared by one-way ANOVA with Sidak's multiple comparisons tests. TCRdb mirrors the immuneACCESS table, restricted to in-frame sequences. Some clones are absent from its copies; in checked studies, under half trace to an unresolved V gene, and the reason for the others is unknown. V, J and clone size derive from that table, while D and trimming were established from the DNA sequence. The sample table lists over 100,000 clones, 65% to 90% of them with a count of one. The leading ten clones occupy 6.5% to 8.5% of the sample.

Sample time point, as interpreted from the label and publication: about 28 days (+/-7) after the second vaccine dose. Reading the label with the study, this specimen's treatment or condition is: meningococcal conjugate vaccine given as trial control. The vaccinee samples were drawn from two UK trials, COV001 and COV002, one of which was a single-blind randomized controlled phase 2/3 trial testing AZD1222 (ChAdOx1 nCoV-19) in healthy adults. For TCRbeta chain sequencing, PBMC samples were collected from trial participants at day 0 and at day 28 after the second dose. The TCR originated in an adult who received the MenACWY meningococcal vaccine as a control. This specimen consisted of peripheral blood, obtained 28 days after the second dose of the MenACWY control vaccine. The sequence joins TRBV14 to TRBJ2-3; the D gene cannot be named for sure. Read as DNA, the sequence is TGTGCCAGCAGCCAAGCAGGTTGGGATACGCAGTATTTT. Its protein product is CASSQAGWDTQYF.